The 21 T cell receptor beta chains in this list originate from one sample, sequenced in a study of CD8+CD57+ T cells in acquired aplastic anemia. Genomic DNA, the template, was used for profiling of the TCR beta VDJ and CDR3. TCRdb re-analysed the reads in MiXCR, keeping a single row per CDR3 protein. The profile shows 200,000 or so distinct CDR3 sequences, 55% to 65% of them singletons. Selection for sequencing was limited to patients who had shown CD8+CD57+ cell expansion by flow cytometry. Sequencing input: sorted CD4+, CD8+, or CD8+CD57+ T cells (not recorded which) from PBMCs. The origin of the receptors is a human donor with aplastic anemia.

The rearrangement joins TRBV7-8 to TRBJ2-3; 10 nucleotides align to TRBD2. This CDR3 has 18 amino acids. The germline gives CDR1 SGHVS, CDR2 FQNEAQ. Trimming at V came to 5 bases and at J to 0 bases, leaving 11 bases not matched to a gene. CDR3 residues: CASSLGLAETASTDTQYF. DNA of the CDR3: TGTGCCAGCAGCCTAGGACTAGCGGAGACCGCTAGCACAGATACGCAGTATTTT.

The rearrangement uses TRBV7-4 and TRBJ1-6; the match to TRBD1 covers 10 bases. This CDR3 has 15 residues. With 4 bases clipped from V and 8 bases from J, the junction kept 5 bases outside the gene matches. Germline CDR1 is SGHVT and CDR2 is SQSDAQ. CDR3 region: CASSSAGTGDSPLHF. In DNA, the CDR3 is TGTGCCAGCAGCTCCGCCGGGACAGGGGATTCACCCCTCCACTTT.

This clonotype came up a few times. The gene calls are TRBV9 and TRBJ1-4, with unresolved D. The ends were cut back, 3 bases at V and 8 bases at J, with 11 bases in the middle. The CDR3 is 13 residues long. Germline V gives CDR1 SGDLS, CDR2 YYNGEE. The DNA of the CDR3 is TGTGCCAGCAGCGCAAATTCGGAGGAAAAACTGTTTTTT. Its translation is CASSANSEEKLFF.

This clonotype has only a few counts. The chain joins TRBV5-1 to TRBJ2-1, with 9 nucleotides matching TRBD1. Germline values: CDR1 SGHRS, CDR2 YFSETQ. There are 14 residues in the CDR3. V lost 3 bases to trimming and J lost 9 bases; unmatched junction nucleotides: 7. CDR3 loop: CASSSWDRVREQFF. The CDR3 DNA sequence: TGCGCCAGCAGCTCCTGGGACAGGGTCCGTGAGCAGTTCTTC. The full variable domain, in which reference TRBV5-1 and TRBJ2-1 provide the parts outside the CDR3, is KAGVTQTPRYLIKTRGQQVTLSCSPISGHRSVSWYQQTPGQGLQFLFEYFSETQRNKGNFPGRFSGRQFSNSRSEMNVSTLELGDSALYLCASSSWDRVREQFFGPGTRLTVL.

The chain carries TRBV10-1 and TRBJ1-1; D gene ambiguous. Looked up from germline, CDR1 is WNHNN and CDR2 is SYGVQD (reference sequence). CDR3 length equals 13 residues. The germline V and J ends were trimmed by 4 bases and 5 bases, with 11 bases remaining between them. The CDR3 protein is CASSGVGRTEAFF. For the CDR3, the DNA is TGCGCCAGCAGTGGTGTCGGGCGGACTGAAGCTTTCTTT.

This clonotype was seen a handful of times. The J gene is TRBJ1-2, the V gene TRBV29-1; perhaps TRBD1 as D (5 bases). This CDR3 is 14 amino acids long. CDR1 and CDR2 from the germline V gene are SQVTM and ANQGSEA. Trimming stripped 6 bases from V and 3 bases from J, with 17 bases between. CDR3 sequence: CSVRGVGGDYGYTF. The CDR3 bases are TGCAGCGTCCGAGGGGTTGGAGGCGACTATGGCTACACCTTC.

The rearrangement links TRBV20-1 to TRBJ1-1, with a weak D call TRBD1 (5 bases). Germline lookup yields CDR1 DFQATT and CDR2 SNEGSKA (reference sequence). This CDR3 comprises 13 residues. The ends were cut back, 5 bases at V and 5 bases at J, with 15 bases in the middle. CDR3 DNA sequence: TGCAGTGCTGAGCTCCAGGGAGATACTGAAGCTTTCTTT. The encoded protein is CSAELQGDTEAFF.

The chain couples TRBV5-1 to TRBJ2-5; D gene ambiguous. Germline CDR1 and CDR2: SGHRS and YFSETQ. This CDR3 has 13 amino acids. V was shortened by 0 bases and J by 0 bases, with 3 bases between the two germline ends. CDR3 sequence reads: CASSLEYQETQYF. CDR3 DNA sequence: TGCGCCAGCAGCTTGGAGTACCAAGAGACCCAGTACTTC.

This chain links TRBV12-3 or TRBV12-4 with TRBJ1-1; D gene unclear. The CDR3 runs to 12 residues. V was trimmed by 6 bases and J by 6 bases, leaving 11 bases between them. CDR3 nucleotide sequence: TGTGCCAGCAGCTTGGGGTCGGCTGAAGCTTTCTTT. Translation: CASSLGSAEAFF.

Many counts were recorded for this clonotype. This chain links TRBV5-6 with TRBJ2-7, with TRBD1 matching over 9 bases. CDR1 and CDR2 from the germline V gene are SGHDT and YYEEEE. The CDR3 length is 14 residues. V gave up 3 bases and J gave up 4 bases; unmatched junction bases: 5. CDR3 coding DNA: TGTGCCAGCAGCTCCGGGACAGGGTATTACGAGCAGTACTTC. Protein sequence: CASSSGTGYYEQYF. The variable domain in full, with the rest retrieved from reference TRBV5-6 and TRBJ2-7, is DAGVTQSPTHLIKTRGQQVTLRCSPKSGHDTVSWYQQALGQGPQFIFQYYEEEERQRGNFPDRFSGHQFPNYSSELNVNALLLGDSALYLCASSSGTGYYEQYFGPGTRLTVT.

This chain uses TRBV5-6 with TRBJ2-7; no definite D call. The germline V gene has CDR1 SGHDT and CDR2 YYEEEE. V lost 0 bases, J lost 2 bases, and 3 bases lay in between. This CDR3 is 12 amino acids long. CDR3 protein: CASSLAPYEQYF. The CDR3, as DNA: TGTGCCAGCAGCTTGGCGCCCTACGAGCAGTACTTC.

The chain couples TRBV24-1 to TRBJ1-3, with D perhaps TRBD1 (5 bases). The CDR3 length is 15 residues. CDR1 KGHDR and CDR2 SFDVKD come from the germline V gene. V lost 5 bases and J lost 0, with 10 bases in between. CDR3 region: CATSGGGLSGNTIYF. In nucleotides, the CDR3 is TGTGCCACCAGTGGGGGCGGCCTCTCTGGAAACACCATATATTTT.

The rearrangement links TRBV19 to TRBJ1-1; no firm D call. Trimming took off 11 bases at V and 2 bases at J, with 15 bases between the two ends. The CDR3 loop spans 13 amino acids. CDR1 and CDR2 from the germline V gene are LNHDA and SQIVND (reference sequence). CDR3 residues: CAAGYNPNTEAFF. In DNA, the CDR3 is TGTGCCGCGGGGTATAATCCAAACACTGAAGCTTTCTTT.

In its sample, this clonotype was seen many times. The chain combines TRBV6-5 with TRBJ1-6, with D perhaps matching TRBD1 (6 bases). The V and J ends lost 2 bases and 6 bases respectively, with 14 bases between them. Looked up from germline, CDR1 is MNHEY and CDR2 is SVGAGI. This CDR3 has 16 amino acids. The CDR3 sequence is CASSYGGGAGNSPLHF. DNA for the CDR3: TGTGCCAGCAGTTACGGAGGGGGGGCAGGTAATTCACCCCTCCACTTT.

About this clonotype itself: Because the CDR3 is missing its conserved closing phenylalanine or tryptophan, this is likely a read error. V gene TRBV20-1 combines with J gene TRBJ1-6, with D uncertain. The V end was cut by 1 base, the J end by 10 bases, with 14 bases between. From germline, CDR1 is DFQATT and CDR2 SNEGSKA (reference sequence). This CDR3 has 14 residues. CDR3 loop: CSARGSEGPSPLHL. In nucleotides, the CDR3 is TGCAGTGCTAGAGGTTCGGAGGGTCCCTCACCCCTCCACCTT.

This clonotype was observed a handful of times. The chain couples TRBV6-2 or TRBV6-3 to TRBJ2-5, with D hard to call. The CDR3 runs to 13 residues. V dropped 5 bases and J dropped 0 bases, with 7 bases sitting between them. The germline gives CDR1 MNHEY, CDR2 SVGEGT. DNA for the CDR3: TGTGCCAGCAGTAAACCGTACCAAGAGACCCAGTACTTC. Translated: CASSKPYQETQYF.

This clonotype was detected many times. The chain is built from TRBV5-6 and TRBJ2-2, with D possibly being TRBD1 or TRBD2 (5 bases each). Trimming pared 0 bases from V and 9 bases from J, leaving 9 bases between. This CDR3 has 13 residues. The germline V gene has CDR1 SGHDT and CDR2 YYEEEE. CDR3 in amino acids: CASSLERGRELFF. The CDR3 DNA sequence: TGTGCCAGCAGCTTGGAGAGGGGCAGGGAGCTGTTTTTT.

The rearrangement links TRBV15 to TRBJ2-1, with TRBD2 as a possible D gene (6 bases). Germline V gives CDR1 LNHNV, CDR2 YYDKDF (reference sequence). Trimming shortened V by 0 bases and J by 12 bases, and 12 bases separated the two germline ends. This CDR3 region has 13 residues. CDR3 sequence (DNA): TGTGCCACCAGCAGAGATCGGACCGGGGGGCAGTTCTTC. It codes for CATSRDRTGGQFF.

V and J are TRBV12-3 or TRBV12-4 and TRBJ1-5; D unresolved. Trimming removed 1 base from V and 1 base from J, with 5 bases in between. The CDR3 length is 14 residues. CDR3 DNA sequence: TGTGCCAGCAGTTTAGGGTCCAGCAATCAGCCCCAGCATTTT. Its translation: CASSLGSSNQPQHF.

As regards this clonotype: The junction differs from germline at one of its ends, possibly a read error. The V call is TRBV7-9, the J call TRBJ2-3, with D hard to call. Germline lookup yields CDR1 SEHNR and CDR2 FQNEAQ (reference sequence). This CDR3 spans 12 amino acids. CDR3: CVSSPETDTQYF. The CDR3 coding sequence is TGTGTCAGCAGCCCAGAAACAGATACGCAGTATTTT.

The chain employs TRBV29-1 and TRBJ2-3, with 13 bases aligning to TRBD2. CDR3 size: 16 residues. The germline CDR1 and CDR2 sequences are SQVTM and ANQGSEA. Trimming removed 3 bases from V and 1 base from J; junction bases left unmatched: 4. CDR3 in DNA: TGCAGCGTTGATTGGACTAGCGGGGGCCGCACAGATACGCAGTATTTT. It is translated as CSVDWTSGGRTDTQYF.